Listed here are 27 T cell receptor beta chains from one sample, sequenced in a study of T cells expressing NK-cell markers. Reanalyzing the 5' RACE reads, TCRdb keeps one entry per CDR3 protein, without DNA. Its table lists 500,000 or so distinct CDR3 sequences. Sample: blood T cells: a sorted CD56 or NKG2C T cell subset, CD4+ or CD8+ T cells, or bulk PBMC T cells (not recorded which). The receptors stem from a man aged 18-30 years in good health.

J is TRBJ2-2 and V is TRBV6-5; as DNA is missing, the TRBD2 call by TCRdb cannot be tested. CDR3 length: 16 residues. Germline V gene sequence: CDR1 MNHEY, CDR2 SVGAGI. CDR3 region: CASSYFTATEGGELFF.

V gene TRBV5-1 combines with J gene TRBJ2-1. The germline V gene encodes CDR1 SGHRS and CDR2 YFSETQ. The CDR3 contains 12 residues. The CDR3 sequence: CASSPRNTRQFF.

CDR3: CSVEGARRDSYNEQFF. The V and J genes are TRBV29-1 and TRBJ2-1. CDR1 SQVTM and CDR2 ANQGSEA come from the germline V gene. This CDR3 contains 16 residues.

The chain joins TRBV12-3 or TRBV12-4 to TRBJ1-3. There are 15 residues in the CDR3. CDR3 residues: CASSLGRISGNTIYF.

This rearrangement joins TRBV7-6 to TRBJ2-2; TCRdb indicates TRBD1, and absent DNA this call remains unverified. CDR3 length equals 14 residues. Germline lookup yields CDR1 SGHVS and CDR2 FNYEAQ. CDR3 residues: CASSLELVTEELFF. The full variable domain, its missing parts supplied by reference TRBV7-6 and TRBJ2-2, is GAGVSQSPRYKVTKRGQDVALRCDPISGHVSLYWYRQALGQGPEFLTYFNYEAQQDKSGLPNDRFSAERPEGSISTLTIQRTEQRDSAMYRCASSLELVTEELFFGEGSRLTVL.

This chain connects TRBV3-1 to TRBJ2-2; lacking DNA, the TRBD2 call made by TCRdb goes unchecked. The germline V gene encodes CDR1 LGHDT and CDR2 YNNKEL (reference sequence). The CDR3 spans 17 residues. The CDR3 loop is CASSLTSGRALDGELFF.

The chain has TRBV6-1 and TRBJ2-1; as DNA is missing, the TRBD1 call by TCRdb cannot be tested. The CDR3 is 13 amino acids. CDR1 is MNHNS and CDR2 is SASEGT in the germline V gene. CDR3 sequence: CASRLRGYNEQFF.

The genes are TRBV12-3 or TRBV12-4 and TRBJ2-1; TCRdb indicates TRBD1, and absent DNA this call remains unverified. The CDR3 totals 18 residues. Here the CDR3 reads CASSFWTGGIRETNEQFF.

The chain couples TRBV30 to TRBJ2-3; checking the TCRdb D call of TRBD2 is not possible without DNA. The CDR3 totals 14 residues. Germline CDR1 and CDR2: GTSNPN and SVGIG (reference sequence). The CDR3 loop is CAWSTSDPGDTQYF.

The J gene is TRBJ1-1, the V gene TRBV18; without DNA, the TCRdb call of TRBD1 cannot be checked. Germline loops: CDR1 KGHSH, CDR2 LQKENI. The length of the CDR3 is 16 residues. CDR3 region: CASSGQGTSRSTEAFF.

The V and J genes are TRBV5-6 and TRBJ2-2. Per germline, CDR1 SGHDT and CDR2 YYEEEE. This CDR3 has 13 residues. The CDR3 here is CASTPANTGELFF.

The CDR3 sequence: CASSLQGSGNTIYF. The chain employs TRBV12-3 or TRBV12-4 and TRBJ1-3. CDR3 size: 14 residues.

This chain joins TRBV7-2 and TRBJ2-2; TCRdb returns TRBD2, unconfirmable since there is no DNA. The length of the CDR3 is 17 residues. Germline loops: CDR1 SGHTA, CDR2 FQGNSA. CDR3 sequence: CASSLGPSGSGTGELFF.

The chain is built from TRBV4-3 and TRBJ2-3; there is no DNA to check the TCRdb D call of TRBD2. The CDR3 loop spans 16 amino acids. From germline, CDR1 is LGHNA and CDR2 YSLEER. This CDR3 reads CASSQDLQRYTDTQYF.

The chain links TRBV24-1 to TRBJ2-5; TCRdb's D gene call, TRBD1, goes unchecked for lack of DNA. The CDR3 has 16 amino acids. In germline, CDR1 is KGHDR, CDR2 SFDVKD. This chain's CDR3 is CATSHRTGALGGTQYF.

The rearrangement uses TRBV4-1 and TRBJ1-1. The germline V gene has CDR1 MGHRA and CDR2 YSYEKL. The CDR3 spans 15 residues. The CDR3 spells CASSQKGDRNTEAFF.

The rearrangement uses TRBV24-1 and TRBJ2-1; TCRdb's D gene call, TRBD1, goes unchecked for lack of DNA. Germline V gives CDR1 KGHDR, CDR2 SFDVKD. The CDR3 consists of 14 residues. The CDR3 loop reads CATSTGFPDNEQFF.

The chain employs TRBV12-3 or TRBV12-4 and TRBJ1-2; TCRdb names TRBD1, which stays unverified in the absence of DNA. The CDR3 is made up of 14 amino acids. The CDR3 region is CASSPRPGIYGYTF.

The chain recombines TRBV20-1 with TRBJ1-5; TCRdb reports TRBD1, a call that lacks DNA to check it against. CDR3 length equals 12 residues. The germline V gene has CDR1 DFQATT and CDR2 SNEGSKA (reference sequence). The CDR3 protein is CSASGGLQPQHF.

The CDR3 sequence: CASSPPGGGNTGELFF. The chain has TRBV6-2 or TRBV6-3 and TRBJ2-2; TCRdb returns TRBD1, unconfirmable since there is no DNA. The CDR3 extends over 16 amino acids. The V gene's germline CDR1 is MNHEY and CDR2 SVGEGT.

The J gene is TRBJ2-1, the V gene TRBV5-4. This CDR3 is built from 15 residues. Germline V CDR1 and CDR2: SGHNT, YYREEE (reference sequence). The CDR3 is CASNGQGNTYNEQFF.

This chain joins TRBV12-3 or TRBV12-4 and TRBJ1-5. The CDR3 sequence is 11 residues long. The CDR3 region is CASSSSGPQHF.

The genes are TRBV6-5 and TRBJ2-7; TCRdb reports TRBD2, a call that lacks DNA to check it against. CDR1 is MNHEY and CDR2 is SVGAGI in the germline V gene. This CDR3 region has 12 residues. CDR3 in amino acids: CASMGLSHEQYF.

The chain is built from TRBV9 and TRBJ2-3; no DNA is available, so the TRBD2 call from TCRdb remains unchecked. This CDR3 is built from 16 residues. The germline CDR1 and CDR2 sequences are SGDLS and YYNGEE. The CDR3 protein is CASSVAGGLLTDTQYF.

The chain combines TRBV5-4 with TRBJ2-5. Looked up from germline, CDR1 is SGHNT and CDR2 is YYREEE (reference sequence). There are 14 residues in the CDR3. The CDR3: CASSLFGTKETQYF.

The V and J genes are TRBV10-2 and TRBJ2-3; TCRdb's D call, TRBD2, is unchecked because there is no DNA. Germline loops: CDR1 WSHSY, CDR2 SAAADI. The CDR3 is 15 amino acids. The CDR3 is CATRNGVGPTDTQYF.

This sequence joins TRBV24-1 and TRBJ2-1; TCRdb calls TRBD2, which cannot be checked without DNA. Germline assignment: CDR1 KGHDR and CDR2 SFDVKD. CDR3 size: 13 residues. CDR3 loop: CATGLLANNEQFF.